This T cell receptor beta chain was obtained from a study of OX40 agonist ivuxolimab in advanced cancers. Data came from immunoSEQ multiplex PCR; TCRdb stores just in-frame clones and leaves some out. The sample lists roughly 110,000 clones, approximately 90% seen once, with 1% to 1.5% in the top ten. Germline CDR1 is SEHNR and CDR2 is FQNEAQ (reference sequence). The CDR3 has 13 amino acids. V was shortened by 4 bases and J by 2 bases, with 8 bases between the two germline ends. The cohort excluded patients with autoimmune disease history or systemic immunosuppression. A note on this clone: Its antigen is unknown.

Study-wide results and caveats: Relative to CD4+ cells, CD8+ T cells on average had more expanded clones.

J is TRBJ1-1 and V is TRBV7-9, with D unclear. The source of this sequence is an adult with an advanced solid tumor such as melanoma, head and neck, liver or kidney cancer. Sequenced material: CD4+ or CD8+ T cells sorted from blood, taken in a trial of the OX40 agonist ivuxolimab. CDR3 coding DNA: TGTGCCAGCAGCTACACACTCAACACTGAAGCTTTCTTT. Translating it yields CASSYTLNTEAFF.